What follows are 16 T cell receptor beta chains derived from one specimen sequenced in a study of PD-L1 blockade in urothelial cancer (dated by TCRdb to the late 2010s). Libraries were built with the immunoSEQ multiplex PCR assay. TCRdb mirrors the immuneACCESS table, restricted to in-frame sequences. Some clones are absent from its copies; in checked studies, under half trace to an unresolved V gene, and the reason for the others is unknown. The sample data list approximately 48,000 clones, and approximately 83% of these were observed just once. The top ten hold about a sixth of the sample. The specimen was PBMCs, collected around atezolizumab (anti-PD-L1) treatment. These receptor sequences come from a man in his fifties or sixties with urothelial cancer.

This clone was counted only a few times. CDR3 residues: CASTPGVYVSYNEQFF. The CDR3 coding sequence is TGTGCCAGCACCCCCGGAGTGTATGTCTCCTACAATGAGCAGTTCTTC. The chain links TRBV9 to TRBJ2-1, with unresolved D. The V and J ends lost 6 bases and 0 bases respectively, with 16 bases between them. This CDR3 spans 16 amino acids. Germline V gene sequence: CDR1 SGDLS, CDR2 YYNGEE.

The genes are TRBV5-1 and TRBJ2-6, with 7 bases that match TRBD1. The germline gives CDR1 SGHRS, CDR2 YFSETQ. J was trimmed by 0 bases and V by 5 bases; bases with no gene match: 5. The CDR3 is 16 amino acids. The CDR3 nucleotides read TGCGCCAGCAGGAGGGACAGCCACTCTGGGGCCAACGTCCTGACTTTC. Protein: CASRRDSHSGANVLTF.

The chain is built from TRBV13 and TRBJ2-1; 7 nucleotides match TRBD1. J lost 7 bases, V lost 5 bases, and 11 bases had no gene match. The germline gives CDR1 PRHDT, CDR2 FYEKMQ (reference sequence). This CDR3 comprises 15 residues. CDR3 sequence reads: CASSRNRGLKNEQFF. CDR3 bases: TGTGCCAGCAGCAGAAACAGGGGATTGAAGAATGAGCAGTTCTTC.

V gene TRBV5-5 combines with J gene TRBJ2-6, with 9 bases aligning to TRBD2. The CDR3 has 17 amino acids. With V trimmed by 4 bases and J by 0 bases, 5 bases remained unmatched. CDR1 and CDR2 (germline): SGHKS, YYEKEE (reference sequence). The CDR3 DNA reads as TGTGCCAGCAGCACCAGCGGGAGGCGCTCTGGGGCCAACGTCCTGACTTTC. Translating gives CASSTSGRRSGANVLTF.

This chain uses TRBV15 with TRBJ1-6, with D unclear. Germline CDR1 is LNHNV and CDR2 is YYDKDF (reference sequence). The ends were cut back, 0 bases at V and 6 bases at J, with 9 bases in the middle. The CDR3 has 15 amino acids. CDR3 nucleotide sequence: TGTGCCACCAGCAGAGACCGGTCGCTTAATTCACCCCTCCACTTT. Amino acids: CATSRDRSLNSPLHF. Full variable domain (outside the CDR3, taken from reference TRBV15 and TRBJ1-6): DAMVIQNPRYQVTQFGKPVTLSCSQTLNHNVMYWYQQKSSQAPKLLFHYYDKDFNNEADTPDNFQSRRPNTSFCFLDIRSPGLGDTAMYLCATSRDRSLNSPLHFGNGTRLTVT.

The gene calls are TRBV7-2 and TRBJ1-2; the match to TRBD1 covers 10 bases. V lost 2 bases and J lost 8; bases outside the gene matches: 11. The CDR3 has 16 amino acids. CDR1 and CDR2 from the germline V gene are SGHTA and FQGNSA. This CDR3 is CASSLPLGGQGVGYTF. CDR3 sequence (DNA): TGTGCCAGCAGCTTACCACTCGGAGGACAGGGGGTCGGCTACACCTTC.

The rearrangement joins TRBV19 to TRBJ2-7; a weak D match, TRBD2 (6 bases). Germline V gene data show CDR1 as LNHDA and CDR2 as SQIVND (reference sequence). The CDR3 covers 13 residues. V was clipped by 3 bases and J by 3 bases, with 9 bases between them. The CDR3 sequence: CASSIGGFYEQYF. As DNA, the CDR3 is TGTGCCAGTAGTATCGGAGGGTTCTACGAGCAGTACTTC.

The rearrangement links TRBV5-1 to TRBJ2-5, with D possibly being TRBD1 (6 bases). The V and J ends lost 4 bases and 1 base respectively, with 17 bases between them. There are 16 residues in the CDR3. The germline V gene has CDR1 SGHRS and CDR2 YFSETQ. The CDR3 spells CASSPKGTGIQETQYF. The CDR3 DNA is TGCGCCAGCAGCCCTAAAGGAACAGGGATCCAAGAGACCCAGTACTTC.

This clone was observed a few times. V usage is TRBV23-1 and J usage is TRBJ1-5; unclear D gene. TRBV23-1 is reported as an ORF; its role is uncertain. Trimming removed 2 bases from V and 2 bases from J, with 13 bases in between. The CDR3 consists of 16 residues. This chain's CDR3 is CASSQRGGSGNQPQHF. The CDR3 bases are TGCGCCAGCAGTCAAAGAGGAGGGTCTGGCAATCAGCCCCAGCATTTT.

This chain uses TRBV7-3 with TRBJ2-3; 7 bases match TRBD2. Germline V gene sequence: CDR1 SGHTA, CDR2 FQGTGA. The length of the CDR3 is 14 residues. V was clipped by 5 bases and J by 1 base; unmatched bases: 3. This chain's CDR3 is CASSQTSGTDTQYF. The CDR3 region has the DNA TGTGCCAGCAGCCAAACTAGCGGCACAGATACGCAGTATTTT. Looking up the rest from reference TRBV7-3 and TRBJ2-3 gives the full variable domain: GAGVSQTPSNKVTEKGKYVELRCDPISGHTALYWYRQSLGQGPEFLIYFQGTGAADDSGLPNDRFFAVRPEGSVSTLKIQRTERGDSAVYLCASSQTSGTDTQYFGPGTRLTVL.

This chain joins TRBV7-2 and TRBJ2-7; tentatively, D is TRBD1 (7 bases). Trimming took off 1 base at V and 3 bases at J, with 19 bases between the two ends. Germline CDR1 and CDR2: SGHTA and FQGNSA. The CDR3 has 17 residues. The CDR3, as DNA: TGTGCCAGCAGCTTAGATTTTGGAGGGGGCTTCGTCTACGAGCAGTACTTC. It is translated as CASSLDFGGGFVYEQYF. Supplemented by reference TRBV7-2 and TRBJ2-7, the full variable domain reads GAGVSQSPSNKVTEKGKDVELRCDPISGHTALYWYRQSLGQGLEFLIYFQGNSAPDKSGLPSDRFSAERTGGSVSTLTIQRTQQEDSAVYLCASSLDFGGGFVYEQYFGPGTRLTVT.

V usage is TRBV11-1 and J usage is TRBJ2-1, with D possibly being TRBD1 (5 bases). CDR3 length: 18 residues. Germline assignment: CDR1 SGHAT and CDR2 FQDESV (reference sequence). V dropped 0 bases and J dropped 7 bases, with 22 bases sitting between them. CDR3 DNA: TGTGCCAGCAGCTTAGCTCCGGACGGGCGATCGTACAGGAATGAGCAGTTCTTC. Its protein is CASSLAPDGRSYRNEQFF.

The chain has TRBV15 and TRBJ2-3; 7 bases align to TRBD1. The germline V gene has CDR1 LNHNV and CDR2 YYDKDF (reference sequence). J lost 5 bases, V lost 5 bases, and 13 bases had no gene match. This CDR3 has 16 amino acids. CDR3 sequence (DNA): TGTGCCACCAGCGGACCCACAGGGGTTCGGGGAGATACGCAGTATTTT. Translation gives CATSGPTGVRGDTQYF.

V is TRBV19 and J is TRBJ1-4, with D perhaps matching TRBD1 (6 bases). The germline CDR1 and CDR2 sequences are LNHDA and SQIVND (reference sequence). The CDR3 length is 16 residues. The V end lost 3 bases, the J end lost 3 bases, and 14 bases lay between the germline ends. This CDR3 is CASSIGGRPANEKLFF. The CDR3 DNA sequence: TGTGCCAGTAGTATCGGGGGGCGCCCGGCTAATGAAAAACTGTTTTTT.

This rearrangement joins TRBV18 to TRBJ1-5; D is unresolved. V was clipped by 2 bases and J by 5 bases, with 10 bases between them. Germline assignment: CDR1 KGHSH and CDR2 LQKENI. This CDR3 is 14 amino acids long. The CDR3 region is CASSPGGYHQPQHF. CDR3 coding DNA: TGTGCCAGCTCACCAGGAGGGTATCATCAGCCCCAGCATTTT. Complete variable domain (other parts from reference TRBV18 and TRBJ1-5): NAGVMQNPRHLVRRRGQEARLRCSPMKGHSHVYWYRQLPEEGLKFMVYLQKENIIDESGMPKERFSAEFPKEGPSILRIQQVVRGDSAAYFCASSPGGYHQPQHFGDGTRLSIL.

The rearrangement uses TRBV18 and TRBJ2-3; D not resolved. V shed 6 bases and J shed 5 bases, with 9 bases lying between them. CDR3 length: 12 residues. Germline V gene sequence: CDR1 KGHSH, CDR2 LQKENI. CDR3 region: CASSSVGDTQYF. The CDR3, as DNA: TGTGCCAGCTCTTCGGTTGGAGATACGCAGTATTTT.